This T cell receptor (beta chain) was obtained from a study of shared clonotypes between healthy human individuals. To note about this clone: The sample carries other DNA sequences with the same CDR3.

This CDR3 region has 13 residues. The germline V gene encodes CDR1 LNHDA and CDR2 SQIVND (reference sequence). Trimming shortened V by 3 bases and J by 2 bases, and 2 bases separated the two germline ends. Only in-frame clones appear in the TCRdb table, and some are missing; sequencing was by immunoSEQ multiplex PCR. The data hold approximately 500,000 clones, with more than 65% observed a single time. The receptor comes from a woman aged 40 to 55 in good health. Some clones in this sample may be carry-over from other donors' samples. V is TRBV19 and J is TRBJ2-6; D is uncertain. Sequences were obtained from PBMCs. CDR3 sequence reads: CASSITGANVLTF. The CDR3 region has the DNA TGTGCCAGTAGTATCACTGGGGCCAACGTCCTGACTTTC.